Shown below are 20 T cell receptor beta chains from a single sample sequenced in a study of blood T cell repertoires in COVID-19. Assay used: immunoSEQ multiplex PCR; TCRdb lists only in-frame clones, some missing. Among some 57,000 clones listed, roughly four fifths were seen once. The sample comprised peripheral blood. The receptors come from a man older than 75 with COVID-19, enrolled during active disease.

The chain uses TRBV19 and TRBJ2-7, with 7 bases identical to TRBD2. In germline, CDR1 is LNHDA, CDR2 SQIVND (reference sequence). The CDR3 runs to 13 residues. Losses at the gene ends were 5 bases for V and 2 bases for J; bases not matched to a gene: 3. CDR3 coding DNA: TGTGCCAGTAGTCCCAGCGGGACCTACGAGCAGTACTTC. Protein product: CASSPSGTYEQYF.

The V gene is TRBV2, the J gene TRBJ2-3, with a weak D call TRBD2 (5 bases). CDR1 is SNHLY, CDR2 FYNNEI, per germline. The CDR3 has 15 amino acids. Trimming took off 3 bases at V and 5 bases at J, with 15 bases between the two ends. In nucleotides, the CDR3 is TGTGCCAGCAGTGATTCCGGGGATTTGGTAGATACGCAGTATTTT. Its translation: CASSDSGDLVDTQYF.

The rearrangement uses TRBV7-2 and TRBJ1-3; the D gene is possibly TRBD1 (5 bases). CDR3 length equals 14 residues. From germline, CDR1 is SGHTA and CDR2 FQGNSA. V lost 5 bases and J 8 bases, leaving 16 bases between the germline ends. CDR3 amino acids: CASSHGGTNYTIYF. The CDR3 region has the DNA TGTGCCAGCAGCCACGGCGGGACCAACTACACCATATATTTT.

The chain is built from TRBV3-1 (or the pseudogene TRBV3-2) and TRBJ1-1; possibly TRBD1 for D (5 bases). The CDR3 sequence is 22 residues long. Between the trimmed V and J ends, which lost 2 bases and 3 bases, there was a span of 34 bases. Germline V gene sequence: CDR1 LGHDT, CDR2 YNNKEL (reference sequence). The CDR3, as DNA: TGTGCCAGCAGCCAACCCCCGGGCCCTAAATCCCCAACGGAGGGACGGGACACTGAAGCTTTCTTT. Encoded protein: CASSQPPGPKSPTEGRDTEAFF.

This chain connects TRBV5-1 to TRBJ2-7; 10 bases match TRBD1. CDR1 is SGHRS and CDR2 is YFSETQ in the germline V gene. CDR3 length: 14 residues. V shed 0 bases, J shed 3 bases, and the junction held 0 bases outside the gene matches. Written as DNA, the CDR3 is TGCGCCAGCAGCTTGGGGACAGGGGGCTACGAGCAGTACGTC. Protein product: CASSLGTGGYEQYV.

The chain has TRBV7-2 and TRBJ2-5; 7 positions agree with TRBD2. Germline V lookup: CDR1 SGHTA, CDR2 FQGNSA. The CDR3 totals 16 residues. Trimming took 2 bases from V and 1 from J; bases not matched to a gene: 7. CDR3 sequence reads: CASSLFPGTTQETQYF. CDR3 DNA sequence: TGTGCCAGCAGCTTATTCCCGGGGACTACCCAAGAGACCCAGTACTTC.

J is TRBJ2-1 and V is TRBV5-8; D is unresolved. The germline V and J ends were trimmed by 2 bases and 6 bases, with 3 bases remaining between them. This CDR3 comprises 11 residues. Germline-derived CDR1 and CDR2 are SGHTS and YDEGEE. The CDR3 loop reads CASSFINEQFF. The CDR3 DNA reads TGTGCCAGCAGCTTCATCAATGAGCAGTTCTTC.

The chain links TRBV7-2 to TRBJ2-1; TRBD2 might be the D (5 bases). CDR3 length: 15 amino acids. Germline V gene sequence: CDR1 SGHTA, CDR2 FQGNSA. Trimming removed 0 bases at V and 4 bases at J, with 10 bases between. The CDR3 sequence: CASSLAVSEYNEQFF. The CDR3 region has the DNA TGTGCCAGCAGCTTAGCGGTTAGCGAATACAATGAGCAGTTCTTC. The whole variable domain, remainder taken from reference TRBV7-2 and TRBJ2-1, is GAGVSQSPSNKVTEKGKDVELRCDPISGHTALYWYRQSLGQGLEFLIYFQGNSAPDKSGLPSDRFSAERTGGSVSTLTIQRTQQEDSAVYLCASSLAVSEYNEQFFGPGTRLTVL.

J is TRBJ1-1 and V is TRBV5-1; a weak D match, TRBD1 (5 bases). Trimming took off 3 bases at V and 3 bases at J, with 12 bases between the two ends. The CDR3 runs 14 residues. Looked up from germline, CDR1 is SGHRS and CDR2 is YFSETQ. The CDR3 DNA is TGCGCCAGCAGCTACCTAAGGGGCGACACTGAAGCTTTCTTT. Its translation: CASSYLRGDTEAFF. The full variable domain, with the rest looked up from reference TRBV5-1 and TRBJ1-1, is KAGVTQTPRYLIKTRGQQVTLSCSPISGHRSVSWYQQTPGQGLQFLFEYFSETQRNKGNFPGRFSGRQFSNSRSEMNVSTLELGDSALYLCASSYLRGDTEAFFGQGTRLTVV.

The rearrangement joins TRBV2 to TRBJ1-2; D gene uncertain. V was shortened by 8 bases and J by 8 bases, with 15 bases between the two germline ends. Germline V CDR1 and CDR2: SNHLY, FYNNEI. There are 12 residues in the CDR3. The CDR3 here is CASEGGMEGYTF. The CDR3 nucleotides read TGTGCCAGCGAGGGCGGGATGGAAGGCTACACCTTC.

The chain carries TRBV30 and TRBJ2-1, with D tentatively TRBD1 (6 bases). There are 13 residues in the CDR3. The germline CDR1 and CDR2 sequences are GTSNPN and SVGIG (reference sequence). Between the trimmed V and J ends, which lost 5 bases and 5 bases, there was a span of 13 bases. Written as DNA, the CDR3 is TGTGCCTGGGAGGTTGGGACACACAATGAGCAGTTCTTC. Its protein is CAWEVGTHNEQFF. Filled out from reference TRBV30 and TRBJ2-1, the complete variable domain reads SQTIHQWPATLVQPVGSPLSLECTVEGTSNPNLYWYRQAAGRGLQLLFYSVGIGQISSEVPQNLSASRPQDRQFILSSKKLLLSDSGFYLCAWEVGTHNEQFFGPGTRLTVL.

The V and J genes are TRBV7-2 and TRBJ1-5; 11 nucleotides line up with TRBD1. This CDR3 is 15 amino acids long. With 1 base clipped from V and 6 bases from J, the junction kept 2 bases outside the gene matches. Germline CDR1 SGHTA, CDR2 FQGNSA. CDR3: CASSLGTGGSQPQHF. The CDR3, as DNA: TGTGCCAGCAGCTTAGGGACAGGGGGCAGTCAGCCCCAGCATTTT.

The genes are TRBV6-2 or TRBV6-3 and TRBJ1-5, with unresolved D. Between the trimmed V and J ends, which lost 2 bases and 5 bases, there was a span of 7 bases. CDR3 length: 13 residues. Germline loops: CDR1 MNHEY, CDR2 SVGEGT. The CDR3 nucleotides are TGTGCCAGCAGTTACCAAGCCGATCAGCCCCAGCATTTT. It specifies CASSYQADQPQHF.

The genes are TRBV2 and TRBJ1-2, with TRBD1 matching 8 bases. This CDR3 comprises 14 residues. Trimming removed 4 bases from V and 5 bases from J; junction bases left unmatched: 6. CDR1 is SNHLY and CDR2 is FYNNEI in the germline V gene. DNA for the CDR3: TGTGCCAGCAGTGGGCAGGGGGCAGGGTATGGCTACACCTTC. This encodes CASSGQGAGYGYTF.

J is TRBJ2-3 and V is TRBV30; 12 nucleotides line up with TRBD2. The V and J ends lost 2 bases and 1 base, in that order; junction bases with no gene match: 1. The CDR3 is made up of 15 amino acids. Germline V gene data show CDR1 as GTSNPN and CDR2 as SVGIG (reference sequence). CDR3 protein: CAWSRLAGGTDTQYF. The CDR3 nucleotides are TGTGCCTGGAGTAGACTAGCGGGGGGCACAGATACGCAGTATTTT.

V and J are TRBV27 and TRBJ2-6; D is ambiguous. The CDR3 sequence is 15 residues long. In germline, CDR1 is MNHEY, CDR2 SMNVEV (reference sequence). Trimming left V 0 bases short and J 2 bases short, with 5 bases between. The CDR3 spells CASSLSPAGANVLTF. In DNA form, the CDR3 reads TGTGCCAGCAGTTTATCTCCGGCTGGGGCCAACGTCCTGACTTTC.

Here the CDR3 DNA reads TGTGCCAGCAGCCACCGGGAGACTAGTCTCAATGAGCAGTTCTTC. The encoded protein is CASSHRETSLNEQFF. J is TRBJ2-1 and V is TRBV7-8; perhaps TRBD2 as D (6 bases). The CDR3 sequence is 15 residues long. Germline V gene data show CDR1 as SGHVS and CDR2 as FQNEAQ. Trimming cost V 5 bases and J 6 bases, with 17 bases left between them.

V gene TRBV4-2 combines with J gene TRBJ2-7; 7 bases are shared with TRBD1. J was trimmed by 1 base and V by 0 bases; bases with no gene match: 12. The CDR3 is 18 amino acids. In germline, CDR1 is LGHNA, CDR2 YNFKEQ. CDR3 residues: CASSQDEPRPGQSYEQYF. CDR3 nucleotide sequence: TGTGCCAGCAGCCAAGACGAGCCCAGACCGGGACAGTCCTACGAGCAGTACTTC.

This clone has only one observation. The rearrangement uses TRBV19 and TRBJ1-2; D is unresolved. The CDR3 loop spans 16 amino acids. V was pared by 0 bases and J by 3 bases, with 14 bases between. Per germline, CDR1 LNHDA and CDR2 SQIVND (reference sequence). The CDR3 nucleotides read TGTGCCAGTAGTATAGAAGCTACTATGGGAGACTATGGCTACACCTTC. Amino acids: CASSIEATMGDYGYTF. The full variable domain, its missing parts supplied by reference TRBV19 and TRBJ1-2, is DGGITQSPKYLFRKEGQNVTLSCEQNLNHDAMYWYRQDPGQGLRLIYYSQIVNDFQKGDIAEGYSVSREKKESFPLTVTSAQKNPTAFYLCASSIEATMGDYGYTFGSGTRLTVV.

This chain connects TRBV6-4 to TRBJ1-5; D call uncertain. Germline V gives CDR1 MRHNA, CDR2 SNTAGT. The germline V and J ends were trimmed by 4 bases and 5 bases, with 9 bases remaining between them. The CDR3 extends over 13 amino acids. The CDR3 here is CASSVELDQPQHF. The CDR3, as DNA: TGTGCCAGCAGTGTAGAGCTGGATCAGCCCCAGCATTTT.